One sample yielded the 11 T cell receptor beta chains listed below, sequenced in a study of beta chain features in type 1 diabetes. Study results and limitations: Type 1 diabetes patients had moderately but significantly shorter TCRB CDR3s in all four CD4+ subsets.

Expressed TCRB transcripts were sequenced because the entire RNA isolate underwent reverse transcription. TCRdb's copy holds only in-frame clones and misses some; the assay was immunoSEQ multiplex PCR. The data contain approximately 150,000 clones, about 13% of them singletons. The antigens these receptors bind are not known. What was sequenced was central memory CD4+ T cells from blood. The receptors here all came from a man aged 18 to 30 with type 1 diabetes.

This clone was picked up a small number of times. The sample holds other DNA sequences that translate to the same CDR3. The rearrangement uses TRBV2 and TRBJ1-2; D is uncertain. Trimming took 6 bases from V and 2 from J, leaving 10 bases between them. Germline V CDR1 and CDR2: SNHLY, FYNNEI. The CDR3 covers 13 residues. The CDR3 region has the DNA TGTGCCAGCAGGATACAAGGGAACTATGGCTACACCTTC. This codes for CASRIQGNYGYTF.

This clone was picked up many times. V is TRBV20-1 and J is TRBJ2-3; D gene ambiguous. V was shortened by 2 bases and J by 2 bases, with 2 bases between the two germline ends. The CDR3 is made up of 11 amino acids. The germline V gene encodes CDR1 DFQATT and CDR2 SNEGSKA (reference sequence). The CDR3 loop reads CSARFTDTQYF. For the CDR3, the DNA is TGCAGTGCTAGATTCACAGATACGCAGTATTTT.

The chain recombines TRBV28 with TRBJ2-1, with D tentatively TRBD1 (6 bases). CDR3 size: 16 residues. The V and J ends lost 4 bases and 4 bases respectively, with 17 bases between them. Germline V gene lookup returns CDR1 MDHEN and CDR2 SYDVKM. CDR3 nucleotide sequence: TGTGCCAGCAGTTCCCACTTGGGGGCCCCTTACAATGAGCAGTTCTTC. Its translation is CASSSHLGAPYNEQFF.

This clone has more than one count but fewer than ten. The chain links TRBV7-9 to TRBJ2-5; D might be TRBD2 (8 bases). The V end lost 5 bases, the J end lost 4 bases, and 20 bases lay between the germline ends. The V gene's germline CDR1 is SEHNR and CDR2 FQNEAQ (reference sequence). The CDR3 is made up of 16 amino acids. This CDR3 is CASSNLGRGRGETQYF. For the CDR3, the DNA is TGTGCCAGCAGCAACCTCGGGAGGGGGCGCGGAGAGACCCAGTACTTC.

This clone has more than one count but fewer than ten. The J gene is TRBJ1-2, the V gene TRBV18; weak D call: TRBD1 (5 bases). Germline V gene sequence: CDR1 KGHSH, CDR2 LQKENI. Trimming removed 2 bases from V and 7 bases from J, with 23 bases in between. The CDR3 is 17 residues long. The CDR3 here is CASSPRAAGSHDSGYTF. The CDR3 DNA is TGTGCCAGCTCACCAAGGGCCGCAGGGTCTCATGACTCTGGCTACACCTTC.

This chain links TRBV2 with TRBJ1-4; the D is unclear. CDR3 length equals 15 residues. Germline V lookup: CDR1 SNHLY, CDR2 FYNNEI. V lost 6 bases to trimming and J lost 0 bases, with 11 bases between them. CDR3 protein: CASSTDGATNEKLFF. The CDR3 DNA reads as TGTGCCAGCAGCACAGACGGCGCAACTAATGAAAAACTGTTTTTT.

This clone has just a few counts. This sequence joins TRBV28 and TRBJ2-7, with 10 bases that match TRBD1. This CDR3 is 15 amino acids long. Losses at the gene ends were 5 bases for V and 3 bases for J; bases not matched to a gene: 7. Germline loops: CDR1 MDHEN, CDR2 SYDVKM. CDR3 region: CASSLRQGAVYEQYF. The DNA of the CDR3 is TGTGCCAGCAGTCTAAGACAGGGGGCCGTCTACGAGCAGTACTTC.

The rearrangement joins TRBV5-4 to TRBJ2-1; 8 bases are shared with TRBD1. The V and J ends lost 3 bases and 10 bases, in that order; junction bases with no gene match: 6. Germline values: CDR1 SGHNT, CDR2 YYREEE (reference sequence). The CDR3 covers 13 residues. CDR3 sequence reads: CASSSQGAQEQFF. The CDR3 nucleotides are TGTGCCAGCAGCTCTCAGGGGGCGCAGGAGCAGTTCTTC.

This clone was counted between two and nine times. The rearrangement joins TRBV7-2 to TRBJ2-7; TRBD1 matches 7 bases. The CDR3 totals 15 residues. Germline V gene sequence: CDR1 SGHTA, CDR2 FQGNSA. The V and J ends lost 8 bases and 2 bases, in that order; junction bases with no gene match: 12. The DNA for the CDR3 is TGTGCCAGCGGAATCTGGCGGACAGGCGCCTACGAGCAGTACTTC. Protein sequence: CASGIWRTGAYEQYF.

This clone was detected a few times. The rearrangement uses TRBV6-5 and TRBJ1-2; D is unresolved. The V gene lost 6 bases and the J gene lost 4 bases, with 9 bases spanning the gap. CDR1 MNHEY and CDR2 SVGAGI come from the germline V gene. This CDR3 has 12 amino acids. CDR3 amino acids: CASRWGVYGYTF. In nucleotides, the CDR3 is TGTGCCAGCAGGTGGGGAGTCTATGGCTACACCTTC.

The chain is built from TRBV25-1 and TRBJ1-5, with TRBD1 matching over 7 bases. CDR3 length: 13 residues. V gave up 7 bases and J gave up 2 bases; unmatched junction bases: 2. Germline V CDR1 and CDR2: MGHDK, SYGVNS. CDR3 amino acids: CASTGQGNQPQHF. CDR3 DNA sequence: TGTGCCAGCACTGGACAGGGCAATCAGCCCCAGCATTTT.